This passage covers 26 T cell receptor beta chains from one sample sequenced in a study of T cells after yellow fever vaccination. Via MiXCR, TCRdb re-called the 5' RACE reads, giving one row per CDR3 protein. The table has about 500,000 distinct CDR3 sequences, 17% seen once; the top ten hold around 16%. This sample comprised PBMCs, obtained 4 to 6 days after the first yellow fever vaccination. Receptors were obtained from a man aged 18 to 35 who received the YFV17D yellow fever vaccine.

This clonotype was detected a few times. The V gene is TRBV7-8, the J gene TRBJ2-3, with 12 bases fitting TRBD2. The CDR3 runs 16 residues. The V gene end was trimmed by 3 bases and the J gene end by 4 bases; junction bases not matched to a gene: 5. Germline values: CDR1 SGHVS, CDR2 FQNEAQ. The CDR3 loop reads CASSFLLAGGADTQYF. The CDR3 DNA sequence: TGTGCCAGCAGCTTCCTACTAGCGGGGGGAGCAGATACGCAGTATTTT.

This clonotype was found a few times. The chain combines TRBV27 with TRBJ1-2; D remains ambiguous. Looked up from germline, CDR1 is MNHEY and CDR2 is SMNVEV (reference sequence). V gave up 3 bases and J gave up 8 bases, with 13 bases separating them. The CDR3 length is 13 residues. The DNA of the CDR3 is TGTGCCAGCAGTTTCCTCGGGGAGACAGGCTACACCTTC. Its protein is CASSFLGETGYTF.

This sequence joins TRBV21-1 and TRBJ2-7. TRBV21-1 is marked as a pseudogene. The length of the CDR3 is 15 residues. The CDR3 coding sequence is TGTGCCAGCGCGAACCCTTCAGGGGCTCGCTACGAGCAGTACGTC. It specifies CASANPSGARYEQYV.

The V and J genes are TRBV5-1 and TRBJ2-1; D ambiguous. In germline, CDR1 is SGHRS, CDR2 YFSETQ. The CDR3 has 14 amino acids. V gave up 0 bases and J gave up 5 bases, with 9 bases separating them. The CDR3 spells CASSLAVLNNEQFF. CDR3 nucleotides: TGCGCCAGCAGCTTGGCCGTCCTAAACAATGAGCAGTTCTTC.

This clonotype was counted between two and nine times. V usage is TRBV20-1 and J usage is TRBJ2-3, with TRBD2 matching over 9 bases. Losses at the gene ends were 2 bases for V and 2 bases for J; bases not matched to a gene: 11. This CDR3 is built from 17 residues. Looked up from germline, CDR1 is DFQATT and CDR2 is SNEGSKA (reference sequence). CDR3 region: CSARQSFAGGITDTQYF. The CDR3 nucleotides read TGCAGTGCTAGACAGTCGTTCGCGGGGGGGATCACAGATACGCAGTATTTT.

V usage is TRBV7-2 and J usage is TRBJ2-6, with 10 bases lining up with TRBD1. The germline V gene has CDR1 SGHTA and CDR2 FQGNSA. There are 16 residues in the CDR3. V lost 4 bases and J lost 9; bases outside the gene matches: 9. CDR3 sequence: CASSSGQGKGVNVLTF. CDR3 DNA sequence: TGTGCCAGCAGCTCGGGACAGGGGAAAGGTGTCAACGTCCTGACTTTC.

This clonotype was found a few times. This CDR3 is CASSQDWLAVYEQYF. CDR3 bases: TGTGCCAGCAGCCAAGATTGGCTAGCAGTCTACGAGCAGTACTTC. J is TRBJ2-7 and V is TRBV14; tentative D call: TRBD2 (5 bases). There are 15 residues in the CDR3. Per germline, CDR1 SGHDN and CDR2 FVKESK. Deletions cut 0 bases from V and 3 bases from J, with 12 bases between.

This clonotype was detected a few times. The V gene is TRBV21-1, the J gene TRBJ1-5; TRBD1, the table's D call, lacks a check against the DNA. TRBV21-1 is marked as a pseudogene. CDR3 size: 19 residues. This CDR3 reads CASSKVGQTFFSSNQPQHF. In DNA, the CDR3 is TGTGCCAGCAGCAAAGTCGGACAAACCTTTTTTAGTAGCAATCAGCCCCAGCATTTT.

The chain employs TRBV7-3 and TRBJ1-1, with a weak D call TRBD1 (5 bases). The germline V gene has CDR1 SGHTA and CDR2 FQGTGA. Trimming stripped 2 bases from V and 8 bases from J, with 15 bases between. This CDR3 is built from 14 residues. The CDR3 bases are TGTGCCAGCAGCTTATCATCCGGGGACCCCGAAGCTTTCTTT. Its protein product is CASSLSSGDPEAFF.

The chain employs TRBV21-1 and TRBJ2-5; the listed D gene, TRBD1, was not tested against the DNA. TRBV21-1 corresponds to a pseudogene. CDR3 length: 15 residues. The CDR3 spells CASSKALDSQETQYF. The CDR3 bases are TGTGCCAGCAGCAAAGCGCTTGACAGCCAGGAGACCCAGTACTTC.

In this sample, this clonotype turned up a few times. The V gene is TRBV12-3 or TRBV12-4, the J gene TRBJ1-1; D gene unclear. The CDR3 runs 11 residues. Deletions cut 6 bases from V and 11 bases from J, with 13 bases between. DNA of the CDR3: TGTGCCAGCAGCTCCGGTTGGGAGGCTTTCTTT. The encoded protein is CASSSGWEAFF.

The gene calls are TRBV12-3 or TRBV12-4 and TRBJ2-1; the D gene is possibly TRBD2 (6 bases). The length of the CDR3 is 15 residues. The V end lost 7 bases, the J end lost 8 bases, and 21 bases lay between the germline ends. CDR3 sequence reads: CASTTPPEGLYEQFF. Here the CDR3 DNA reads TGTGCCAGCACCACACCCCCGGAGGGTTTGTATGAGCAGTTCTTC.

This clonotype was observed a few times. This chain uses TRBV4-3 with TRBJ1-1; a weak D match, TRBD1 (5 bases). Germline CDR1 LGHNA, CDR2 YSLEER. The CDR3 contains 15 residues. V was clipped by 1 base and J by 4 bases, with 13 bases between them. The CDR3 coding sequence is TGCGCCAGCAGCCAAGGGGTCGGGGCACTCACTGAAGCTTTCTTT. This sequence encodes CASSQGVGALTEAFF.

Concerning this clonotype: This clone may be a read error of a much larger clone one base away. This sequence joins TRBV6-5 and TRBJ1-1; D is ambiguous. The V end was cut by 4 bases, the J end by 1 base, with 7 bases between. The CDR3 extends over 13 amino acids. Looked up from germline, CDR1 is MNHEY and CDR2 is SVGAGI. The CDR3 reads CASSWSENTEAFF. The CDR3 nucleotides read TGTGCCAGCAGTTGGTCAGAGAACACTGAAGCTTTCTTT.

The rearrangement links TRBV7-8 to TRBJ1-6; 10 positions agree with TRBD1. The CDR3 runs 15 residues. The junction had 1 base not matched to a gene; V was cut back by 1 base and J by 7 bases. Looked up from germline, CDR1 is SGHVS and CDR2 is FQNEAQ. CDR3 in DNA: TGTGCCAGCAGCTTAGTGGACAGGGGGAATTCACCCCTCCACTTT. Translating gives CASSLVDRGNSPLHF.

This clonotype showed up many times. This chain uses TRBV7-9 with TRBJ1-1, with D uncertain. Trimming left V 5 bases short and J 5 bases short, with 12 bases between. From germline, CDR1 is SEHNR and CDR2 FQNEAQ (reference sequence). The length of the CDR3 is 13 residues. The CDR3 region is CASSREPGTEAFF. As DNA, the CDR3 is TGTGCCAGCAGCCGCGAGCCTGGAACTGAAGCTTTCTTT.

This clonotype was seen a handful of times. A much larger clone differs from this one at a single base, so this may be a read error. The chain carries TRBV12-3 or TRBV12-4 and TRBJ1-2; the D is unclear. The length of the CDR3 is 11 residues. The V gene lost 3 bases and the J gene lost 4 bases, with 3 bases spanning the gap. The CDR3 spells CASSFGYGYTF. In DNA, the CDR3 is TGTGCCAGCAGTTTTGGCTATGGCTACACCTTC.

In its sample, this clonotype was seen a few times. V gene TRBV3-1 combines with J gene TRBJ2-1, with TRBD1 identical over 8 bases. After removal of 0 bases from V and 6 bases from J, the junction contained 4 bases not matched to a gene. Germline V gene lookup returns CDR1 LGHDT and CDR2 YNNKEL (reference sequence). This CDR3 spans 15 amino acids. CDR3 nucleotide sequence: TGTGCCAGCAGCCAAGATCTCAGGGGGCTCAATGAGCAGTTCTTC. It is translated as CASSQDLRGLNEQFF.

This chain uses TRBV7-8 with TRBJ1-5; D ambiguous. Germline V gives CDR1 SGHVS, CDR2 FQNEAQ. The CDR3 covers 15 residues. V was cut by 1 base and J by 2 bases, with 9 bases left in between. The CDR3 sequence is CASSLEVRGNQPQHF. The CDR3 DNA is TGTGCCAGCAGCTTAGAGGTTCGGGGCAATCAGCCCCAGCATTTT.

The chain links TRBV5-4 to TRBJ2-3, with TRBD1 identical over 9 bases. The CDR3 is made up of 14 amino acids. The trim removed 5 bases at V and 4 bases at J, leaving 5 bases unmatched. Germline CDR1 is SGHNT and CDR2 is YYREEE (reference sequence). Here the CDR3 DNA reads TGTGCCAGCAGGGCCGGGACAGGGCCAGATACGCAGTATTTT. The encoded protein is CASRAGTGPDTQYF.

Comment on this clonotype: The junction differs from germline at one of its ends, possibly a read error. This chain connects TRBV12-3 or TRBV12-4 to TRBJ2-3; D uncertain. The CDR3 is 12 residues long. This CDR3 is CASSDSRDTQYF. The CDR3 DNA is TGTGCCAGCAGTGATAGCAGAGATACGCAGTATTTT.

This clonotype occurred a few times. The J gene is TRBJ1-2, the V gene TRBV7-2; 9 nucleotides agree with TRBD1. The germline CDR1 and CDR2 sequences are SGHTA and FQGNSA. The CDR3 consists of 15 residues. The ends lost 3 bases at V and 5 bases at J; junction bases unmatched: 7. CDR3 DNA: TGTGCCAGCAGCTTCGGGACAGGGATGTCATATGGCTACACCTTC. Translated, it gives CASSFGTGMSYGYTF.

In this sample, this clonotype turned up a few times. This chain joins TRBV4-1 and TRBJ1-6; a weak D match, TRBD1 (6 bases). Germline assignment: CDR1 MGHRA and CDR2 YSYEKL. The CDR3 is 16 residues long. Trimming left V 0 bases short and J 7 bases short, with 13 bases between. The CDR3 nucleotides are TGCGCCAGCAGCCAAGAGAAGGGGGAGGGCAATTCACCCCTCCACTTT. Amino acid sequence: CASSQEKGEGNSPLHF.

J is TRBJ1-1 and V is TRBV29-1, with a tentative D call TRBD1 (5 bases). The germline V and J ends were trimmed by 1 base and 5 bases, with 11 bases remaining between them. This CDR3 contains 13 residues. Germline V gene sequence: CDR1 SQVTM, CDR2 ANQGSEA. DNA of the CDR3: TGCAGCGTTGAAGTTGGGAGGGGAACTGAAGCTTTCTTT. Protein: CSVEVGRGTEAFF.

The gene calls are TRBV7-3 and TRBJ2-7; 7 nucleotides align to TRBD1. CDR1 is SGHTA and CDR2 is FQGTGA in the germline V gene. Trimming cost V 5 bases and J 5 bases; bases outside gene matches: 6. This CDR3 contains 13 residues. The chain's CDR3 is CASSQDRLHEQYF. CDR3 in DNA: TGTGCCAGCAGCCAGGACAGGTTACACGAGCAGTACTTC.

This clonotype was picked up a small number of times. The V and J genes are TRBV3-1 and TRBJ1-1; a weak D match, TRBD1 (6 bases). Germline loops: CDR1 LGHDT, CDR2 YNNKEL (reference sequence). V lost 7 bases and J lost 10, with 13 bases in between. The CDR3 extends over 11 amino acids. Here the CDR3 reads CASTEGGAAFF. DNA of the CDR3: TGTGCCAGCACCGAGGGGGGCGCAGCTTTCTTT.